Following are 26 T cell receptor beta chains from one sample sequenced in a study of T cell changes during pregnancy in multiple sclerosis. TCRdb's copy holds only in-frame clones and misses some; the assay was immunoSEQ multiplex PCR. The data contain tens of thousands of clones, approximately 90% of them seen just once; the ten biggest clones take up 5% to 6%. The specimen was CD8+ T cells from peripheral blood mononuclear cells, collected in the second trimester of pregnancy. These receptors came from a female donor in good health, enrolled as a control in a pregnancy study.

DNA of the CDR3: TGTGCCAGCAGTCAGGGATTTGGCAATCAGCCCCAGCATTTT. Amino acids: CASSQGFGNQPQHF. This chain joins TRBV6-5 and TRBJ1-5, with a possible D match to TRBD1 (5 bases). CDR3 length equals 14 residues. Germline V lookup: CDR1 MNHEY, CDR2 SVGAGI. V dropped 5 bases and J dropped 2 bases, with 10 bases sitting between them.

The chain uses TRBV7-9 and TRBJ2-7; 7 bases line up with TRBD1. After removal of 5 bases from V and 2 bases from J, the junction contained 6 bases not matched to a gene. CDR3 length: 14 amino acids. CDR1 and CDR2 from the germline V gene are SEHNR and FQNEAQ (reference sequence). DNA of the CDR3: TGTGCCAGCAGCCACCGGGACAGCACCTACGAGCAGTACTTC. It codes for CASSHRDSTYEQYF.

The chain has TRBV5-1 and TRBJ2-5; TRBD1 aligns across 10 bases. CDR1 is SGHRS and CDR2 is YFSETQ in the germline V gene. V trimming: 4 bases; J trimming: 2 bases; junction bases outside the gene matches: 5. The CDR3 has 15 amino acids. This CDR3 is CASSPGTGVQETQYF. CDR3 nucleotide sequence: TGCGCCAGCAGCCCCGGGACAGGGGTTCAAGAGACCCAGTACTTC.

The chain joins TRBV7-9 to TRBJ2-3, with 11 positions matching TRBD1. V lost 4 bases, J lost 2 bases, and 2 bases stayed unmatched. The CDR3 totals 15 residues. From germline, CDR1 is SEHNR and CDR2 FQNEAQ (reference sequence). CDR3 nucleotide sequence: TGTGCCAGCAGCTCGGGACAGGGGGACACAGATACGCAGTATTTT. Translated, it gives CASSSGQGDTDTQYF.

J is TRBJ2-2 and V is TRBV10-2; tentative D call: TRBD2 (6 bases). Germline CDR1 reads WSHSY; CDR2 reads SAAADI. The CDR3 covers 14 residues. Trimming left V 7 bases short and J 6 bases short, with 15 bases between. The CDR3 DNA is TGCGCCAGCACGGAAGGACTAACCCCCGGGGAGCTGTTTTTT. It encodes CASTEGLTPGELFF.

The V and J genes are TRBV9 and TRBJ1-1; D is perhaps TRBD1 (5 bases). Trimming cost V 4 bases and J 0 bases, with 16 bases left between them. This CDR3 has 16 amino acids. Germline assignment: CDR1 SGDLS and CDR2 YYNGEE. CDR3 coding DNA: TGTGCCAGCAGCCAAGTTCACAGGTCCGTGAACACTGAAGCTTTCTTT. This sequence encodes CASSQVHRSVNTEAFF. Variable domain in full (rest from reference TRBV9 and TRBJ1-1): DSGVTQTPKHLITATGQRVTLRCSPRSGDLSVYWYQQSLDQGLQFLIQYYNGEERAKGNILERFSAQQFPDLHSELNLSSLELGDSALYFCASSQVHRSVNTEAFFGQGTRLTVV.

The chain has TRBV30 and TRBJ2-1, with 7 bases fitting TRBD2. V shed 3 bases, J shed 0 bases, and the junction held 2 bases outside the gene matches. CDR1 is GTSNPN, CDR2 SVGIG, per germline (reference sequence). The CDR3 covers 14 residues. The CDR3, as DNA: TGTGCCTGGAGGGGACTAAGCTCCTACAATGAGCAGTTCTTC. This encodes CAWRGLSSYNEQFF.

The J gene is TRBJ1-2, the V gene TRBV9; tentatively, D is TRBD1 (5 bases). Trimming left V 0 bases short and J 6 bases short, with 18 bases between. In germline, CDR1 is SGDLS, CDR2 YYNGEE. The CDR3 is made up of 16 amino acids. The CDR3 sequence is CASSVEGEGRENGYTF. Here the CDR3 DNA reads TGTGCCAGCAGCGTAGAAGGGGAAGGTCGTGAGAATGGCTACACCTTC. Combining the CDR3 with reference TRBV9 and TRBJ1-2 gives the whole variable domain DSGVTQTPKHLITATGQRVTLRCSPRSGDLSVYWYQQSLDQGLQFLIQYYNGEERAKGNILERFSAQQFPDLHSELNLSSLELGDSALYFCASSVEGEGRENGYTFGSGTRLTVV.

V is TRBV19 and J is TRBJ2-5, with D uncertain. V was shortened by 1 base and J by 2 bases, with 14 bases between the two germline ends. Germline CDR1 reads LNHDA; CDR2 reads SQIVND (reference sequence). The CDR3 length is 16 residues. CDR3 residues: CASSIGVVAGQETQYF. The CDR3 DNA is TGTGCCAGTAGTATAGGGGTAGTAGCCGGGCAAGAGACCCAGTACTTC. Full variable domain (outside the CDR3, taken from reference TRBV19 and TRBJ2-5): DGGITQSPKYLFRKEGQNVTLSCEQNLNHDAMYWYRQDPGQGLRLIYYSQIVNDFQKGDIAEGYSVSREKKESFPLTVTSAQKNPTAFYLCASSIGVVAGQETQYFGPGTRLLVL.

This rearrangement joins TRBV7-9 to TRBJ2-3; 12 bases are shared with TRBD2. This CDR3 spans 18 amino acids. In germline, CDR1 is SEHNR, CDR2 FQNEAQ (reference sequence). Trimming removed 3 bases from V and 2 bases from J; junction bases left unmatched: 9. The CDR3 DNA follows: TGTGCCAGCAGCTTGTGGCTAGCGGGAGGGTCCCACACAGATACGCAGTATTTT. Protein sequence: CASSLWLAGGSHTDTQYF.

This chain uses TRBV19 with TRBJ1-2; 9 bases are a match to TRBD1. The CDR3 runs to 13 residues. The V gene end was trimmed by 3 bases and the J gene end by 5 bases; junction bases not matched to a gene: 1. Germline loops: CDR1 LNHDA, CDR2 SQIVND (reference sequence). As DNA, the CDR3 is TGTGCCAGTAGTATGGGGACAGGGTATGGCTACACCTTC. Protein product: CASSMGTGYGYTF. The whole variable domain, remainder taken from reference TRBV19 and TRBJ1-2, is DGGITQSPKYLFRKEGQNVTLSCEQNLNHDAMYWYRQDPGQGLRLIYYSQIVNDFQKGDIAEGYSVSREKKESFPLTVTSAQKNPTAFYLCASSMGTGYGYTFGSGTRLTVV.

The CDR3 DNA reads as TGTGCCAGCAGTCCCAACGGGGTTGCCTACGAGCAGTACTTC. It yields the protein CASSPNGVAYEQYF. The V gene is TRBV27, the J gene TRBJ2-7; TRBD2 is a possible D gene (5 bases). Germline lookup yields CDR1 MNHEY and CDR2 SMNVEV (reference sequence). V was cut by 5 bases and J by 2 bases, with 13 bases left in between. This CDR3 is built from 14 residues.

The rearrangement uses TRBV4-3 and TRBJ1-6, with 7 bases that match TRBD1. Looked up from germline, CDR1 is LGHNA and CDR2 is YSLEER. CDR3 size: 14 residues. J lost 8 bases, V lost 6 bases, and 7 bases had no gene match. Here the CDR3 DNA reads TGCGCCAGCAGTTCTGACAGGGAGTATTCACCCCTCCACTTT. This translates into CASSSDREYSPLHF.

This sequence joins TRBV11-2 and TRBJ2-1; no clear D. The CDR3 is made up of 16 amino acids. Germline V CDR1 and CDR2: SGHAT, FQNNGV. Between the trimmed V and J ends, which lost 5 bases and 0 bases, there was a span of 14 bases. CDR3 bases: TGTGCCAGCAGCCTCCCGACTGCGAGCTCCTACAATGAGCAGTTCTTC. Its protein product is CASSLPTASSYNEQFF.

V usage is TRBV5-1 and J usage is TRBJ2-3; 16 nucleotides agree with TRBD2. V was clipped by 5 bases and J by 5 bases; unmatched bases: 8. CDR3 length equals 17 residues. Looked up from germline, CDR1 is SGHRS and CDR2 is YFSETQ. The CDR3 nucleotides read TGCGCCAGCAGTTCCGGGACTAGCGGGGGGGCAATAGATACGCAGTATTTT. The encoded protein is CASSSGTSGGAIDTQYF.

The CDR3 DNA follows: TGTGCCAGCAGCTTAGTGATGCAGGGTAACACTGAAGCTTTCTTT. The encoded protein is CASSLVMQGNTEAFF. This chain uses TRBV13 with TRBJ1-1, with D perhaps TRBD1 (5 bases). V dropped 1 base and J dropped 2 bases, with 11 bases sitting between them. The CDR3 loop spans 15 amino acids. Germline V gene sequence: CDR1 PRHDT, CDR2 FYEKMQ (reference sequence).

The J gene is TRBJ2-7, the V gene TRBV9; the D gene is possibly TRBD2 (6 bases). Germline values: CDR1 SGDLS, CDR2 YYNGEE. This CDR3 has 18 residues. The V and J ends lost 0 bases and 2 bases respectively, with 21 bases between them. CDR3 DNA: TGTGCCAGCAGCGTAGAGGGGTCGGAGGGGATCAACGCCTACGAGCAGTACTTC. It codes for CASSVEGSEGINAYEQYF.

The chain couples TRBV15 to TRBJ1-5, with D tentatively TRBD1 (6 bases). With 3 bases removed from V and 5 bases from J, the gap between germline ends came to 11 bases. Germline loops: CDR1 LNHNV, CDR2 YYDKDF (reference sequence). The CDR3 sequence is 14 residues long. Here the CDR3 reads CATSRTDSHQPQHF. DNA of the CDR3: TGTGCCACCAGCAGGACGGACAGTCATCAGCCCCAGCATTTT.

The chain has TRBV19 and TRBJ2-1, with TRBD2 matching over 12 bases. The V segment lost 0 bases and the J segment 4 bases; nucleotides outside the gene matches: 1. The germline CDR1 and CDR2 sequences are LNHDA and SQIVND (reference sequence). This CDR3 contains 16 residues. CDR3 sequence reads: CASSIETSGGYNEQFF. The CDR3 nucleotides are TGTGCCAGTAGTATAGAGACTAGCGGGGGTTACAATGAGCAGTTCTTC.

The genes are TRBV27 and TRBJ1-2; the match to TRBD1 covers 7 bases. After removal of 5 bases from V and 3 bases from J, the junction contained 6 bases not matched to a gene. The germline CDR1 and CDR2 sequences are MNHEY and SMNVEV (reference sequence). The CDR3 covers 14 residues. The CDR3 region is CASSEAGTDYGYTF. The DNA for the CDR3 is TGTGCCAGCAGTGAAGCCGGGACAGACTATGGCTACACCTTC.

The V gene is TRBV30, the J gene TRBJ1-1; 7 nucleotides agree with TRBD1. The length of the CDR3 is 13 residues. The V segment lost 2 bases and the J segment 5 bases; nucleotides outside the gene matches: 5. Per germline, CDR1 GTSNPN and CDR2 SVGIG (reference sequence). CDR3 nucleotide sequence: TGTGCCTGGAGTTTCGACAGGGCAACTGAAGCTTTCTTT. Protein product: CAWSFDRATEAFF.

The rearrangement uses TRBV5-1 and TRBJ2-3; 7 bases map to TRBD1. This CDR3 has 18 amino acids. V gave up 0 bases and J gave up 6 bases; unmatched junction bases: 16. CDR1 is SGHRS, CDR2 YFSETQ, per germline. CDR3 nucleotide sequence: TGCGCCAGCAGCTTGGGGCCCCCCCTGACAGGGTGGTCTGATACGCAGTATTTT. This sequence encodes CASSLGPPLTGWSDTQYF.

The chain employs TRBV27 and TRBJ2-1, with TRBD2 matching over 11 bases. Germline V gene data show CDR1 as MNHEY and CDR2 as SMNVEV (reference sequence). The V gene end was trimmed by 2 bases and the J gene end by 6 bases; junction bases not matched to a gene: 6. This CDR3 has 16 amino acids. The DNA of the CDR3 is TGTGCCAGCAGTTTAGTATTTAGCGGGGGGGCCAATGAGCAGTTCTTC. Its translation is CASSLVFSGGANEQFF.

The J gene is TRBJ2-1, the V gene TRBV5-3; perhaps TRBD2 as D (6 bases). TRBV5-3 is an open reading frame, and its role is uncertain. The CDR3 covers 17 residues. Trimming took off 0 bases at V and 0 bases at J, with 13 bases between the two ends. This CDR3 is CARSLARGGLSYNEQFF. The CDR3 nucleotides are TGTGCCAGAAGCTTGGCGAGGGGAGGCCTCTCCTACAATGAGCAGTTCTTC.

V usage is TRBV13 and J usage is TRBJ2-5; weak D call: TRBD1 (6 bases). Germline CDR1 and CDR2: PRHDT and FYEKMQ (reference sequence). This CDR3 region has 15 residues. V lost 5 bases, J lost 1 base, and 14 bases lay in between. CDR3 coding DNA: TGTGCCAGCAGCCAAAAACAGGGTGGCCAAGAGACCCAGTACTTC. The encoded protein is CASSQKQGGQETQYF.

This clone was recorded only once. This chain joins TRBV6-4 and TRBJ2-3; 8 bases map to TRBD2. J gave up 2 bases and V 3 bases, and 4 bases lay outside the gene matches. CDR1 and CDR2 from the germline V gene are MRHNA and SNTAGT. The CDR3 totals 15 residues. The chain's CDR3 is CASSEAGGNTDTQYF. CDR3 nucleotides: TGTGCCAGCAGTGAGGCGGGGGGTAACACAGATACGCAGTATTTT.